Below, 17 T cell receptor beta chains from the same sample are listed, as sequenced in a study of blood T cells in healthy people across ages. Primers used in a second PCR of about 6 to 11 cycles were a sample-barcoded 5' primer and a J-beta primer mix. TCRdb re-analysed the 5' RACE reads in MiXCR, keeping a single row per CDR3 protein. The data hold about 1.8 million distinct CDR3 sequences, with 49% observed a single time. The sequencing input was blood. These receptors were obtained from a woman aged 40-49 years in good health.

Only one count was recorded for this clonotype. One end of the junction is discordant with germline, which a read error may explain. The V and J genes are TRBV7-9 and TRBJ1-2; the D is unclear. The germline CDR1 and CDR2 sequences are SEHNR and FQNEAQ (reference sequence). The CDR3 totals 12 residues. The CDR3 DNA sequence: TGTACCAGCAGCCCCCCTGGCCCCGGCTACACCTTC. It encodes CTSSPPGPGYTF.

The CDR3 bases are TGTGCCAGCACCCCCTCGGCGGGGAGGGGACAAGAGCAGTACTTC. The encoded protein is CASTPSAGRGQEQYF. The rearrangement joins TRBV6-2 or TRBV6-3 to TRBJ2-7, with D tentatively TRBD2 (7 bases). The CDR3 has 15 amino acids. Trimming shortened V by 7 bases and J by 7 bases, and 23 bases separated the two germline ends. Germline loops: CDR1 MNHEY, CDR2 SVGEGT.

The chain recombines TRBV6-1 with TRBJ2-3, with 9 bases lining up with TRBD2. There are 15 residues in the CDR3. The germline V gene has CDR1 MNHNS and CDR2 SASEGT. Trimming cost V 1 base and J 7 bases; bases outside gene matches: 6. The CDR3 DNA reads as TGTGCCAGCAGTGAAGTACGCCTAGCGGGGCATACGCAGTATTTT. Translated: CASSEVRLAGHTQYF.

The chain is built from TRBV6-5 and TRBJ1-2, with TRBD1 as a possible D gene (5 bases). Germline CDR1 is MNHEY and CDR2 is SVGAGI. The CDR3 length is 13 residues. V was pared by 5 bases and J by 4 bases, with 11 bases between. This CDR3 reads CASSGRVGYGYTF. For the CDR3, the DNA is TGTGCCAGCAGTGGCAGGGTCGGCTATGGCTACACCTTC.

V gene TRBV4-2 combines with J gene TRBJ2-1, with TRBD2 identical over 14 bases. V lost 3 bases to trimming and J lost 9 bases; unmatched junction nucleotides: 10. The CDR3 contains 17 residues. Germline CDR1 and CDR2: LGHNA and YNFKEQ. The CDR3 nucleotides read TGTGCCAGCAGCCAGACTAGCGGGGGGGCCACGGGCGGTGAGCAGTTCTTC. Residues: CASSQTSGGATGGEQFF.

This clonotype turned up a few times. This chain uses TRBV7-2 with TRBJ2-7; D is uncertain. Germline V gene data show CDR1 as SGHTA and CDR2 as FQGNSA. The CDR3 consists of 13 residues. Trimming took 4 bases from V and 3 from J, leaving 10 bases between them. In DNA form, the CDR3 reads TGTGCCAGCAGCTCCCCTTCACTCTACGAGCAGTACTTC. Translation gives CASSSPSLYEQYF.

The CDR3 DNA follows: TGCAGCGTTCAGGACAGGGGTGGTCAGCCCCAGCATTTT. It yields the protein CSVQDRGGQPQHF. The chain recombines TRBV29-1 with TRBJ1-5, with 9 bases matching TRBD1. Germline V gene lookup returns CDR1 SQVTM and CDR2 ANQGSEA. V lost 5 bases and J lost 6; bases outside the gene matches: 5. CDR3 length: 13 residues.

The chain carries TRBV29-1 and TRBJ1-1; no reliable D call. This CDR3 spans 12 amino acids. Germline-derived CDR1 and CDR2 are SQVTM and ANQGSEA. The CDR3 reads CTVNAPGTEAFF. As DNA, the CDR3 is TGCACCGTCAATGCCCCGGGCACTGAAGCTTTCTTT.

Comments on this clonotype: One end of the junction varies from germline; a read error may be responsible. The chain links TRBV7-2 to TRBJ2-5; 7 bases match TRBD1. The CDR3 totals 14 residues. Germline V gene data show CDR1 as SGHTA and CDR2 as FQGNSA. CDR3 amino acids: CASGLAPEGAGQYF. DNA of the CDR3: TGTGCCAGCGGCTTAGCGCCTGAGGGGGCAGGGCAGTACTTC.

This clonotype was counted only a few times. CDR3 region: CATSGDRYQETQYF. The CDR3 DNA reads TGTGCCACCAGTGGAGATCGGTACCAAGAGACCCAGTACTTC. V is TRBV24-1 and J is TRBJ2-5; D remains ambiguous. Deletions cut 5 bases from V and 0 bases from J, with 9 bases between. The CDR3 has 14 residues. Looked up from germline, CDR1 is KGHDR and CDR2 is SFDVKD.

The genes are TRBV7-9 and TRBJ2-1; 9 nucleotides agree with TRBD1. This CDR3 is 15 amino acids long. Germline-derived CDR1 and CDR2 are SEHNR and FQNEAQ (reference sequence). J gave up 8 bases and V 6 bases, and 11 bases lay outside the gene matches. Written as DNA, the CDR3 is TGTGCCAGCAGATCCGGGACAGGGAGTCTCCATGAGCAGTTCTTC. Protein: CASRSGTGSLHEQFF.

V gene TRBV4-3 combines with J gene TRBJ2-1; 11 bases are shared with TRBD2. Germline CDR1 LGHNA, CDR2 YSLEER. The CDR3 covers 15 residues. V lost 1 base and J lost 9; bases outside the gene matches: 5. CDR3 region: CASSQVAGGSGEQFF. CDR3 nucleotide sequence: TGCGCCAGCAGCCAAGTAGCGGGGGGGTCGGGTGAGCAGTTCTTC.

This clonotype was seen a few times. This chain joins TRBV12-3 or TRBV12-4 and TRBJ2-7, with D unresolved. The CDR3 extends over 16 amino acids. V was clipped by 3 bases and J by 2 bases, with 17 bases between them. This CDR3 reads CASSFRISDRTYEQYF. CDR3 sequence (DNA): TGTGCCAGCAGTTTTCGGATATCGGACCGAACCTACGAGCAGTACTTC.

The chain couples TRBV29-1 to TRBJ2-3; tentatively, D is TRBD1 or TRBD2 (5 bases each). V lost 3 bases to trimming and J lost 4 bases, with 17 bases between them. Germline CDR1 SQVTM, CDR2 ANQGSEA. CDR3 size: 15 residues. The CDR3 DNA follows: TGCAGCGTTGACCTGACTGGGACGTCCGCAGATACGCAGTATTTT. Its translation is CSVDLTGTSADTQYF.

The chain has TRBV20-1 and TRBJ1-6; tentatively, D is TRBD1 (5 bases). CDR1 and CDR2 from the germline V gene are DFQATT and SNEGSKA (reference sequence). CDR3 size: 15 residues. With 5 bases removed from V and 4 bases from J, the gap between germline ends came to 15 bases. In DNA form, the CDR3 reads TGCAGTGCTCACGACAGCCTCGCGTATAATTCACCCCTCCACTTT. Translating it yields CSAHDSLAYNSPLHF.

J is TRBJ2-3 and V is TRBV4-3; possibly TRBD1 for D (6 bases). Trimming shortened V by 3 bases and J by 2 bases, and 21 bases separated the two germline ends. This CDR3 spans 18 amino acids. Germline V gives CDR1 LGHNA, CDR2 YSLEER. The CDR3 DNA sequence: TGCGCCAGCAGCCACATCTCCGGACAGACTTCGCTCACAGATACGCAGTATTTT. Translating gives CASSHISGQTSLTDTQYF.

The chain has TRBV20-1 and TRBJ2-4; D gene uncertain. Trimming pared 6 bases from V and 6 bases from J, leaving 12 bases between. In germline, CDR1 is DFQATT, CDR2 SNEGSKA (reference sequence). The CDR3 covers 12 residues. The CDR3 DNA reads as TGCAGTGCGCCCGGTGGCTTAAACATTCAGTACTTC. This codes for CSAPGGLNIQYF.